This passage covers 2 T cell receptor beta chains from one sample sequenced in a study of blood T cell repertoires in COVID-19. Sequenced by immunoSEQ multiplex PCR; TCRdb stores in-frame clones only, minus some. The repertoire holds 200,000 to 250,000 clones, 70% to 90% seen once, with 10% to 14% in the top ten. The source material was PBMCs or T cells enriched from blood (not recorded which). The receptor set was obtained from a man aged 25-40 years who had recovered from COVID-19.

The chain has TRBV24-1 and TRBJ2-2; a weak D match, TRBD2 (5 bases). CDR3 size: 13 residues. CDR1 and CDR2 from the germline V gene are KGHDR and SFDVKD. V was clipped by 4 bases and J by 14 bases, with 16 bases between them. CDR3 loop: CATSDAPQEGLFF. CDR3 coding DNA: TGTGCCACCAGTGACGCGCCCCAAGAGGGACTGTTTTTT.

The count of this clone is one. The chain is built from TRBV2 and TRBJ2-1, with D maybe TRBD2 (6 bases). Trimming left V 7 bases short and J 9 bases short, with 13 bases between. The germline gives CDR1 SNHLY, CDR2 FYNNEI. CDR3 length equals 12 residues. The DNA for the CDR3 is TGTGCCAGCACCATGGAGGGGCCTGAGCAGTTCTTC. As protein: CASTMEGPEQFF.